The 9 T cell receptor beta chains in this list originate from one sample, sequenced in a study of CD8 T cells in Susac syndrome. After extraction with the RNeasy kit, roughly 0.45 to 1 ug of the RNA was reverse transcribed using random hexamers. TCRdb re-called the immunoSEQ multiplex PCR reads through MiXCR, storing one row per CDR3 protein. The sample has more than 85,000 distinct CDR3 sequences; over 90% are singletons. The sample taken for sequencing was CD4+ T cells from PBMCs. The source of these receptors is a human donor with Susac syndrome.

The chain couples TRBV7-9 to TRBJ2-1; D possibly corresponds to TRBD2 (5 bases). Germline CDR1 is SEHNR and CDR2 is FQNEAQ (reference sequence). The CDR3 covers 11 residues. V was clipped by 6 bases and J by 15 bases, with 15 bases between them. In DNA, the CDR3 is TGTGCCAGCAGACCAGACCGCGAGGGGTTCTTC. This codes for CASRPDREGFF.

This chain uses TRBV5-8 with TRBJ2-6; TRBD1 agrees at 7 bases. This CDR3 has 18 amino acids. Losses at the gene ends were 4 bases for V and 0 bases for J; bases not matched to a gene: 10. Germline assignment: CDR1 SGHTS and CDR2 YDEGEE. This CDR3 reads CASSETGFPSSGANVLTF. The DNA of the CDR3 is TGTGCCAGCAGCGAGACAGGGTTCCCCTCCTCTGGGGCCAACGTCCTGACTTTC.

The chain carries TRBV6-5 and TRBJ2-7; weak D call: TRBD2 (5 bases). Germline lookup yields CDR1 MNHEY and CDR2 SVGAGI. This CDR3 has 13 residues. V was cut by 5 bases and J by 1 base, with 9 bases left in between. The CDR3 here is CASSLTRSYEQYF. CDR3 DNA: TGTGCCAGCAGTCTTACTAGATCCTACGAGCAGTACTTC.

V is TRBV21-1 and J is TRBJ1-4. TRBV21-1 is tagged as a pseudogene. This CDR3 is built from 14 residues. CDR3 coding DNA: TGTGCCAGCAGTGGCGGTTCGACTAATGAAAAACTGTTTTTT. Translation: CASSGGSTNEKLFF.

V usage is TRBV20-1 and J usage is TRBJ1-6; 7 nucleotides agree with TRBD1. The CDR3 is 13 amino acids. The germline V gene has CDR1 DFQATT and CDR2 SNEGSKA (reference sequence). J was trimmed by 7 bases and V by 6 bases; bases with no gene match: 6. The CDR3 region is CSAPRTGNSPLHF. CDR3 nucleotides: TGCAGTGCACCTCGGACAGGCAATTCACCCCTCCACTTT.

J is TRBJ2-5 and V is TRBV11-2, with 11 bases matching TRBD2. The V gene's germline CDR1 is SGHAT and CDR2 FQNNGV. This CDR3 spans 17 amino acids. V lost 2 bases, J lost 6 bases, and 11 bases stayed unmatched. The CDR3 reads CASSLRWSLAGGQTQYF. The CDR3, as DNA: TGTGCCAGCAGCTTACGGTGGTCGCTAGCGGGGGGCCAGACCCAGTACTTC.

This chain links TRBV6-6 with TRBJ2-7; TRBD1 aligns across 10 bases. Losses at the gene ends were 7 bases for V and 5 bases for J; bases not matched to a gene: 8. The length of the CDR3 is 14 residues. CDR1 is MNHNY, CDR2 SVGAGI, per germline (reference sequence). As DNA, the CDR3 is TGTGCCAGCAACTGGGGGACAGGGGTCGACGAGCAGTACTTC. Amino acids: CASNWGTGVDEQYF.

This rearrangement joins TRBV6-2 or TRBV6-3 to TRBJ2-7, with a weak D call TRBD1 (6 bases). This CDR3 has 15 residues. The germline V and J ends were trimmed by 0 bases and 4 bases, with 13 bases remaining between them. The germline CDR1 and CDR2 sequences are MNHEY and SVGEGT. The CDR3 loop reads CASSYSKDRPYEQYF. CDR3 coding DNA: TGTGCCAGCAGTTACTCGAAGGACAGACCTTACGAGCAGTACTTC.

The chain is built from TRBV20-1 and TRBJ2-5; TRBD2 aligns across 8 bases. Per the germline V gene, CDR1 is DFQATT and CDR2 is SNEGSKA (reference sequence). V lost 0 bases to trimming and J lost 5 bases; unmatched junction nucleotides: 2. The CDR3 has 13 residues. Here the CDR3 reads CSARDPGGETQYF. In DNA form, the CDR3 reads TGCAGTGCTAGAGATCCGGGGGGGGAGACCCAGTACTTC.